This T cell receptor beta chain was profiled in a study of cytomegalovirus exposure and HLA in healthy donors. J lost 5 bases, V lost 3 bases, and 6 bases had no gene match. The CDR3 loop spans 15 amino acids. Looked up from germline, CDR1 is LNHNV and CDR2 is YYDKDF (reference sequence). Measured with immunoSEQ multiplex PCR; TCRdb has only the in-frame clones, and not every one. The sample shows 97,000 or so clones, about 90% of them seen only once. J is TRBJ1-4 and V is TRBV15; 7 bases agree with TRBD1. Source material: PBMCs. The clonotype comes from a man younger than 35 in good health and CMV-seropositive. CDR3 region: CATSSGETGNEKLFF. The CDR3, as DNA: TGTGCCACCAGCAGTGGGGAGACAGGGAATGAAAAACTGTTTTTT.